The rows below give T cell receptor beta chains drawn from one sample of a study of blood T cell repertoires in COVID-19. The data were produced by immunoSEQ multiplex PCR, yet TCRdb's version contains in-frame clones alone and is incomplete. The sample lists some 160,000 clones; just under 85% were seen once. The sample taken for sequencing was peripheral blood. The receptors were sampled from an elderly woman with COVID-19, enrolled during active disease. CDR3s include the opening cysteine and the closing phenylalanine or tryptophan. D genes are given only for firm matches. The listing skips clone size in some rows; elsewhere it reads once, few, many or a size class.

d_call	clone_size	v_call	j_call	cdr3_aa	cdr3_nt
NA	few	TRBV27	TRBJ1-2	CASRYSGNYGYTF	TGTGCCAGCAGATACTCGGGGAACTATGGCTACACCTTC
TRBD1	few	TRBV18	TRBJ2-1	CASSPLTGSTYNEQFF	TGTGCCAGCTCACCTCTGACAGGGAGTACCTACAATGAGCAGTTCTTC
NA	NA	TRBV24-1	TRBJ2-3	CATSDRLKRDGTDTQYF	TGTGCCACCAGTGATCGCTTAAAACGGGATGGCACAGATACGCAGTATTTT
TRBD2	once	TRBV9	TRBJ2-3	CASSVDLAGRILDTQYF	TGTGCCAGCAGCGTAGATCTAGCGGGGAGAATCCTGGATACGCAGTATTTT
TRBD2	NA	TRBV7-9	TRBJ2-3	CASSPGLATDTQYF	TGTGCCAGCAGCCCGGGACTAGCCACAGATACGCAGTATTTT
TRBD2	NA	TRBV5-1	TRBJ2-7	CASSDSGNHEQYF	TGCGCCAGCAGTGATAGCGGGAACCACGAGCAGTACTTC
NA	NA	TRBV15	TRBJ1-1	CAVRRNTEAFF	TGTGCCGTCCGGAGAAACACTGAAGCTTTCTTT
TRBD2	NA	TRBV18	TRBJ2-1	CASSPPTSGGVHEQFF	TGTGCCAGCTCACCACCTACTAGCGGGGGGGTCCATGAGCAGTTCTTC
NA	few	TRBV3-1/TRBV3-2	TRBJ2-2	CASSQDSGGATGELFF	TGTGCCAGCAGCCAAGATAGTGGGGGGGCGACCGGGGAGCTGTTTTTT
NA	NA	TRBV6-4	TRBJ1-5	CARNERGGANQPQHF	TGTGCCAGGAATGAACGAGGGGGTGCCAATCAGCCCCAGCATTTT
NA	NA	TRBV6-4	TRBJ2-2	CASSELRNTGELFF	TGTGCCAGCAGTGAGTTGCGTAACACCGGGGAGCTGTTTTTT
TRBD1	NA	TRBV18	TRBJ1-6	CASSPVPGQGYNSPLHF	TGTGCCAGCTCACCCGTCCCGGGACAGGGGTATAATTCACCCCTCCACTTT
NA	few	TRBV11-2	TRBJ1-3	CASSSGRSGNTIYF	TGTGCCAGCAGCTCAGGCCGCTCTGGAAACACCATATATTTT
NA	NA	TRBV29-1	TRBJ2-3	CSVDGGGTDTQYF	TGCAGCGTTGATGGCGGTGGCACAGATACGCAGTATTTT
TRBD2	NA	TRBV7-2	TRBJ2-1	CASSLGVRRGGSSEQFF	TGTGCCAGCAGCTTAGGGGTCCGGCGGGGGGGATCGAGTGAGCAGTTCTTC
NA	NA	TRBV18	TRBJ2-1	CASSRLANYNEQFF	TGTGCCAGCTCACGTCTAGCGAATTACAATGAGCAGTTCTTC
TRBD1	NA	TRBV6-5	TRBJ2-2	CASQWDRTNTGELFF	TGTGCCAGCCAGTGGGACAGAACGAACACCGGGGAGCTGTTTTTT
NA	NA	TRBV9	TRBJ1-6	CASSVAQVNSPLHF	TGTGCCAGCAGCGTAGCACAGGTTAATTCACCCCTCCACTTT
TRBD1	NA	TRBV15	TRBJ2-2	CATSRAGTGVGNTGELFF	TGTGCCACCAGCAGAGCCGGGACAGGAGTCGGGAACACCGGGGAGCTGTTTTTT
TRBD1	few	TRBV6-7	TRBJ1-5	CASRTPLPWAGGINQPQHF	TGTGCCAGCAGAACCCCTCTGCCCTGGGCAGGGGGCATTAATCAGCCCCAGCATTTT
NA	once	TRBV14	TRBJ2-2	CASSQVRVNTGELFF	TGTGCCAGCAGCCAAGTCAGGGTGAACACCGGGGAGCTGTTTTTT
NA	NA	TRBV2	TRBJ2-7	CASSETGLYEQYF	TGTGCCAGCAGTGAGACAGGTCTTTACGAGCAGTACTTC
TRBD1	NA	TRBV19	TRBJ1-2	CASSFDRGPFTF	TGTGCCAGTAGTTTCGACAGGGGGCCGTTCACCTTC
TRBD2	few	TRBV7-3	TRBJ2-1	CASSELAGGYNEQFF	TGTGCCAGCAGCGAACTAGCGGGAGGATACAATGAGCAGTTCTTC
TRBD2	NA	TRBV18	TRBJ2-3	CASSPGTSGGATDTQYF	TGTGCCAGCTCACCAGGGACTAGCGGGGGGGCCACAGATACGCAGTATTTT
NA	NA	TRBV10-3	TRBJ2-7	CAISGSDGFEQYF	TGTGCCATCAGTGGCAGTGATGGTTTCGAGCAGTACTTC
TRBD1	NA	TRBV5-1	TRBJ1-2	CASSYLLDRAGDYGYTF	TGCGCCAGCAGCTATCTACTGGACAGGGCAGGCGACTATGGCTACACCTTC
NA	NA	TRBV2	TRBJ1-3	CASSRRGFLSGNTIYF	TGTGCCAGCAGTCGTCGGGGATTCCTCTCTGGAAACACCATATATTTT
TRBD1	NA	TRBV2	TRBJ2-3	CASSSQGQTDTQYF	TGTGCCAGCAGCTCACAGGGACAGACAGATACGCAGTATTTT
NA	NA	TRBV18	TRBJ2-7	CASSPVQGLFSYEQYF	TGTGCCAGCTCACCAGTGCAGGGCCTTTTCTCCTACGAGCAGTACTTC
NA	NA	TRBV19	TRBJ2-1	CASSKQGANEQFF	TGTGCCAGTAGTAAACAGGGCGCCAATGAGCAGTTCTTC
NA	NA	TRBV7-2	TRBJ2-3	CASTLIGDTQYF	TGTGCCAGCACTCTAATCGGAGATACGCAGTATTTT
NA	NA	TRBV3-1/TRBV3-2	TRBJ2-5	CASSQEPGGETQYF	TGTGCCAGCAGCCAAGAGCCCGGTGGAGAGACCCAGTACTTC
TRBD1	NA	TRBV30	TRBJ1-6	CAWSAMAGTGGNSPLHF	TGTGCCTGGAGCGCAATGGCGGGGACAGGGGGGAATTCACCCCTCCACTTT
NA	NA	TRBV4-3	TRBJ2-2	CASSQDLRLKGHKNTGELFF	TGCGCCAGCAGCCAAGACCTTAGACTTAAGGGACACAAGAACACCGGGGAGCTGTTTTTT
TRBD1	few	TRBV10-3	TRBJ1-1	CAISGSGGHVNTEAFF	TGTGCCATCAGTGGCTCAGGGGGACACGTGAACACTGAAGCTTTCTTT
TRBD1	NA	TRBV2	TRBJ1-2	CASSGQGVDYGYTF	TGTGCCAGCAGTGGACAGGGGGTTGACTATGGCTACACCTTC
NA	NA	TRBV7-8	TRBJ2-2	CASSVGLARELFF	TGTGCCAGCAGCGTCGGACTGGCGAGGGAGCTGTTTTTT
TRBD2	NA	TRBV6-2/TRBV6-3	TRBJ2-5	CASSYTGLAETQYF	TGTGCCAGCAGTTACACCGGACTAGCGGAGACCCAGTACTTC
NA	NA	TRBV4-3	TRBJ2-3	CASSHLGGGGTDTQYF	TGCGCCAGCAGCCACTTGGGGGGGGGCGGCACAGATACGCAGTATTTT
NA	NA	TRBV28	TRBJ2-5	CASRGDPGMRGTQYF	TGTGCCAGCAGAGGTGACCCGGGAATGCGCGGGACCCAGTACTTC
NA	NA	TRBV6-6	TRBJ2-7	CASSYATGTHYEQYF	TGTGCCAGCAGTTACGCTACCGGGACACATTACGAGCAGTACTTC
TRBD2	NA	TRBV19	TRBJ2-7	CASSIQGLAGGVSSYEQYF	TGTGCCAGTAGTATCCAGGGACTAGCGGGGGGCGTGAGCTCCTACGAGCAGTACTTC
NA	NA	TRBV30	TRBJ2-7	CAWRGGGASTYEQYF	TGTGCCTGGAGGGGGGGAGGTGCGTCGACCTACGAGCAGTACTTC
NA	NA	TRBV20-1	TRBJ1-5	CSASARSGRQPQHF	TGCAGTGCTAGTGCTCGGAGCGGTCGGCAGCCCCAGCATTTT
NA	NA	TRBV15	TRBJ2-1	CATSRVAPYNEQFF	TGTGCCACCAGCAGAGTAGCCCCCTACAATGAGCAGTTCTTC
NA	NA	TRBV14	TRBJ1-1	CASSHRGPNTEAFF	TGTGCCAGCAGCCACAGGGGACCGAACACTGAAGCTTTCTTT
NA	few	TRBV5-1	TRBJ1-5	CASSLGADQPQHF	TGCGCCAGCAGCTTGGGGGCCGATCAGCCCCAGCATTTT
NA	NA	TRBV2	TRBJ1-6	CASSETGNNSPLHF	TGTGCCAGCAGTGAGACGGGAAATAATTCACCCCTCCACTTT
NA	NA	TRBV30	TRBJ1-5	CAWRSGYDQPQHF	TGTGCCTGGAGGTCAGGGTACGATCAGCCCCAGCATTTT
TRBD2	NA	TRBV7-2	TRBJ2-1	CASSLELAGGPKLFF	TGTGCCAGCAGCTTAGAGCTAGCGGGGGGGCCTAAGCTGTTCTTC
TRBD2	few	TRBV5-4	TRBJ2-7	CASSVGTSGKTKNEQYF	TGTGCCAGCAGCGTCGGAACTAGCGGGAAGACCAAGAACGAGCAGTACTTC